These T cell receptor beta chains were read from a single sample in a study of blood T cell repertoires in COVID-19. Clones were sequenced by immunoSEQ multiplex PCR, and TCRdb holds only the in-frame ones, with some missing. The sample consists of around 140,000 clones, over 60% of them appearing once. Specimen: peripheral blood. These receptors were collected from a woman aged 70-85 years with acute or convalescent COVID-19. CDR3s include the opening cysteine and the closing phenylalanine or tryptophan. A D gene is named only where the DNA matches it firmly. Clone size appears in some rows only: once, few, many, or a class for an expanded clone.

v_call: TRBV4-3
clone_size: -
j_call: TRBJ1-2
d_call: -
cdr3_aa: CASSQEISAAYGYTF
cdr3_nt: TGCGCCAGCAGCCAAGAAATCTCGGCGGCCTATGGCTACACCTTC

v_call: TRBV6-6
clone_size: -
j_call: TRBJ1-3
d_call: -
cdr3_aa: CASAGDGNTIYF
cdr3_nt: TGTGCCAGCGCCGGGGATGGAAACACCATATATTTT

v_call: TRBV5-6
clone_size: -
j_call: TRBJ2-7
d_call: -
cdr3_aa: CASSITGEQYF
cdr3_nt: TGTGCCAGCAGCATTACAGGAGAGCAGTACTTC

v_call: TRBV19
clone_size: -
j_call: TRBJ2-1
d_call: -
cdr3_aa: CASSINMRTRGPREQFF
cdr3_nt: TGTGCCAGTAGTATAAATATGAGGACTCGCGGACCGCGTGAGCAGTTCTTC

v_call: TRBV5-1
clone_size: -
j_call: TRBJ2-7
d_call: -
cdr3_aa: CASSLNSVNRYEQYF
cdr3_nt: TGCGCCAGCAGCTTGAATTCCGTAAACAGGTACGAGCAGTACTTC

v_call: TRBV11-3
clone_size: -
j_call: TRBJ2-5
d_call: TRBD2
cdr3_aa: CASSMYRLRLAGEQETQYF
cdr3_nt: TGTGCCAGCAGCATGTACCGACTTCGACTAGCGGGGGAGCAAGAGACCCAGTACTTC

v_call: TRBV27
clone_size: -
j_call: TRBJ2-7
d_call: TRBD1
cdr3_aa: CASSLKDRGLDEQYF
cdr3_nt: TGTGCCAGCAGTTTAAAGGACAGGGGGCTGGACGAGCAGTACTTC

v_call: TRBV5-5
clone_size: -
j_call: TRBJ2-7
d_call: -
cdr3_aa: CASSFLTASYEQYF
cdr3_nt: TGTGCCAGCAGCTTCCTGACAGCATCCTACGAGCAGTACTTC

v_call: TRBV27
clone_size: many
j_call: TRBJ2-7
d_call: TRBD2
cdr3_aa: CASSRVGAGGPDEQYF
cdr3_nt: TGTGCCAGCAGTCGGGTGGGAGCGGGAGGGCCGGATGAGCAGTACTTC

v_call: TRBV14
clone_size: few
j_call: TRBJ1-2
d_call: -
cdr3_aa: CASSQGDYQNYGYTF
cdr3_nt: TGTGCCAGCAGCCAGGGAGATTATCAGAACTATGGCTACACCTTC

v_call: TRBV7-8
clone_size: -
j_call: TRBJ2-2
d_call: TRBD2
cdr3_aa: CASSFSGGSTGELFF
cdr3_nt: TGTGCCAGCAGCTTTAGCGGGGGGAGCACCGGGGAGCTGTTTTTT

v_call: TRBV29-1
clone_size: -
j_call: TRBJ2-7
d_call: TRBD1
cdr3_aa: CSAGQGAYEQYF
cdr3_nt: TGCAGCGCCGGACAGGGTGCCTACGAGCAGTACTTC

v_call: TRBV23-1
clone_size: once
j_call: TRBJ1-2
d_call: TRBD1
cdr3_aa: CASSQEGQGNGYTF
cdr3_nt: TGCGCCAGCAGTCAAGAGGGACAGGGGAATGGCTACACCTTC

v_call: TRBV18
clone_size: -
j_call: TRBJ1-2
d_call: -
cdr3_aa: CASSSSGLNYGYTF
cdr3_nt: TGTGCCAGCTCAAGCTCGGGACTAAACTATGGCTACACCTTC

v_call: TRBV28
clone_size: -
j_call: TRBJ1-2
d_call: -
cdr3_aa: CASGERFGYTF
cdr3_nt: TGTGCCAGCGGGGAGAGATTTGGCTACACCTTC